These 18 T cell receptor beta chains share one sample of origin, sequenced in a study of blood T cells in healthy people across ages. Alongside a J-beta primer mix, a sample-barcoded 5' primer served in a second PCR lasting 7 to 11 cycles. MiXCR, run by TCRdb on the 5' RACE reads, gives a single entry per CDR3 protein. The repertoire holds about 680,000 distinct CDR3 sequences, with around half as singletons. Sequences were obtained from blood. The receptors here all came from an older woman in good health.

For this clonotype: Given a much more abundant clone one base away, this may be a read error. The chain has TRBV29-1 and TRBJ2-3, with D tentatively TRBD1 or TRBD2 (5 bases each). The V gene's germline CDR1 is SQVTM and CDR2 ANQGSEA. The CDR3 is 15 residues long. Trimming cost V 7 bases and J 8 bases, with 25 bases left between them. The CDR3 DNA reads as TGCAGCGCAGCGGCGGCCCGACTGCAGGGTGGTACGCAGTATTTT. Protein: CSAAAARLQGGTQYF.

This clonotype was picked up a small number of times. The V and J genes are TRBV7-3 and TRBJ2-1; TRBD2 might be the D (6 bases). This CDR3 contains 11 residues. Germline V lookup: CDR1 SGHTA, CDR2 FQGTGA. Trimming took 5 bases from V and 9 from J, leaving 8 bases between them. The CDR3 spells CASSTGGEQFF. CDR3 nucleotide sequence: TGTGCCAGCAGCACCGGGGGTGAGCAGTTCTTC.

The CDR3 sequence: CSAPQGAGAYEQYF. CDR3 in DNA: TGCAGTGCTCCACAGGGGGCAGGCGCCTACGAGCAGTACTTC. V and J are TRBV20-1 and TRBJ2-7; 9 bases are shared with TRBD1. V was pared by 5 bases and J by 2 bases, with 7 bases of the junction left unmatched. This CDR3 region has 14 residues. Per germline, CDR1 DFQATT and CDR2 SNEGSKA (reference sequence).

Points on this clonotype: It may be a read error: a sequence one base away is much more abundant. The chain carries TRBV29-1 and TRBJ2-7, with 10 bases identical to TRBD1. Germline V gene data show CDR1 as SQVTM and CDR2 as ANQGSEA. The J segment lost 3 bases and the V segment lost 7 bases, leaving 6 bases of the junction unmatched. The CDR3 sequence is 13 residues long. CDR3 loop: CSATGTGVYEQYF. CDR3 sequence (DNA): TGCAGCGCTACCGGGACAGGGGTCTACGAGCAGTACTTC.

The CDR3 bases are TGTGCCAGCAGCCCCCTGGCGAACACCGGGGAGCTGTTTTTT. Protein: CASSPLANTGELFF. This chain uses TRBV7-3 with TRBJ2-2; D gene ambiguous. V lost 5 bases, J lost 0 bases, and 7 bases lay in between. CDR3 size: 14 residues. From germline, CDR1 is SGHTA and CDR2 FQGTGA.

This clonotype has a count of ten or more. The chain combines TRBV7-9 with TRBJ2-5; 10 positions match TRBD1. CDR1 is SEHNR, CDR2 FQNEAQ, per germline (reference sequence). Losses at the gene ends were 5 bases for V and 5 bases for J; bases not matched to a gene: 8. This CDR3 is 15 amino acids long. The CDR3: CASSIGTGDLETQYF. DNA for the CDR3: TGTGCCAGCAGCATCGGGACAGGGGATCTGGAGACCCAGTACTTC.

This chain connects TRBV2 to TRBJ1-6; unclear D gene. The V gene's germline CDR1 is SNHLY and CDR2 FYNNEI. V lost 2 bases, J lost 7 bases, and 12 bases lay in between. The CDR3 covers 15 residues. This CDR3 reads CASSELGSRNSPLHF. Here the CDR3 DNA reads TGTGCCAGCAGTGAACTGGGGTCTCGGAATTCACCCCTCCACTTT.

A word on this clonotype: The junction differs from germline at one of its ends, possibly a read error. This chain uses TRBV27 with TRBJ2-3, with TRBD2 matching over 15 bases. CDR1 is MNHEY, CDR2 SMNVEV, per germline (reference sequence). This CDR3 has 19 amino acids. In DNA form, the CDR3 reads TGTGCCAGCAGTTTATTCCCGGGACTAGCGGGAGGACGGGGAAATACACAGTATTTT. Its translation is CASSLFPGLAGGRGNTQYF.

CDR3 amino acids: CASSHDRGRSTDTQYF. In nucleotides, the CDR3 is TGTGCCAGCAGTCACGACAGGGGAAGGAGTACAGATACGCAGTATTTT. This chain links TRBV6-5 with TRBJ2-3, with TRBD1 matching 8 bases. The CDR3 consists of 16 residues. V dropped 5 bases and J dropped 3; count of bases not matched to a gene: 10. Germline lookup yields CDR1 MNHEY and CDR2 SVGAGI.

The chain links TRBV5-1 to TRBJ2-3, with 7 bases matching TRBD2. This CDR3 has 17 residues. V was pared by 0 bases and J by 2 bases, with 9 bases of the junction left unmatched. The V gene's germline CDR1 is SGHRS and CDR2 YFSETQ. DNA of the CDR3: TGCGCCAGCAGCTTGGGGCTAGCGGTTGAGTACACAGATACGCAGTATTTT. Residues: CASSLGLAVEYTDTQYF.

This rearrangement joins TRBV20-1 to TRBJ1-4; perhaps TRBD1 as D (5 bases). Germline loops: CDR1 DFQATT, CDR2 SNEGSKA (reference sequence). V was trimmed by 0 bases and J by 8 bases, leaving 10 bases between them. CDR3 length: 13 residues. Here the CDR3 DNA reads TGCAGTGCTAGAGATGTGACAGCGGAAAAACTGTTTTTT. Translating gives CSARDVTAEKLFF.

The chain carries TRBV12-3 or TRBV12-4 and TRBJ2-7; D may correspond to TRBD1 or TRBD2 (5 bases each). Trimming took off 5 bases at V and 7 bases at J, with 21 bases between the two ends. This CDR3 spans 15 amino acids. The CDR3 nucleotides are TGTGCCAGCAGTGCCCGGGACGGACCTAACAATGAGCAGTACTTC. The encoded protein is CASSARDGPNNEQYF.

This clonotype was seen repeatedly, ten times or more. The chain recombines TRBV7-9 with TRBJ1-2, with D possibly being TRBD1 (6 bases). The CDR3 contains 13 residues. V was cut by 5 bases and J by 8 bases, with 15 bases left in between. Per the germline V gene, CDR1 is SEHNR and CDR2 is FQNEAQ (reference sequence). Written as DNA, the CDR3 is TGTGCCAGCAGCCCCCAAGCAGGGGACGGCTACACCTTC. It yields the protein CASSPQAGDGYTF.

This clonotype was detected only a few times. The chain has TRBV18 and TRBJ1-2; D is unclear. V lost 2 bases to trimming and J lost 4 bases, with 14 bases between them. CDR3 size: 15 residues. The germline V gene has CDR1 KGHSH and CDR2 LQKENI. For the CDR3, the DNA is TGTGCCAGCTCACCAGAGCCGGGCGGCAGCTATGGCTACACCTTC. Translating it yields CASSPEPGGSYGYTF.

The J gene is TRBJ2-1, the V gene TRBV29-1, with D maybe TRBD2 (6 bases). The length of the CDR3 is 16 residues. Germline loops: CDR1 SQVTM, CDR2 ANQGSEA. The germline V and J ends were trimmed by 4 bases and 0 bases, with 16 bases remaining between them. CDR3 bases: TGCAGCGTTGTACATTCGGACTATAGCTCCTACAATGAGCAGTTCTTC. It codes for CSVVHSDYSSYNEQFF.

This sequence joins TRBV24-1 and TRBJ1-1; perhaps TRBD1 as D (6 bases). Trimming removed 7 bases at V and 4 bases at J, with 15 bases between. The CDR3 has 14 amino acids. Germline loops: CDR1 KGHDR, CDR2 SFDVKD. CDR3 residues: CATRPGEGPTEAFF. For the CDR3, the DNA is TGTGCCACCAGGCCAGGGGAGGGTCCCACTGAAGCTTTCTTT.

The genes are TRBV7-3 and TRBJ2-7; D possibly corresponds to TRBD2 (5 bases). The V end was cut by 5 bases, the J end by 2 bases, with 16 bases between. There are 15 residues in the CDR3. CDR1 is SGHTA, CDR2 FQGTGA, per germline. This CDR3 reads CASSPELGFPYEQYF. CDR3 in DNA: TGTGCCAGCAGCCCGGAACTAGGATTTCCCTACGAGCAGTACTTC.

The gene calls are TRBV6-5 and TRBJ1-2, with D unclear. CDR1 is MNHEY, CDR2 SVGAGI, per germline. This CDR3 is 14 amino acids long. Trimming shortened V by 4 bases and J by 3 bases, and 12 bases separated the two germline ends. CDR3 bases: TGTGCCAGCAGTTCCGGCGGGCGGGACTATGGCTACACCTTC. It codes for CASSSGGRDYGYTF.